The 18 T cell receptor beta chains listed next were all sequenced from one sample in a study of post-analysis software for immune sequencing data. The antigens of these receptors remain unknown. Prepared libraries of TCR beta cDNA carried unique molecular identifiers. TCRdb re-called the PCR reads with MiXCR, one entry per CDR3 protein. The profile shows fewer than 850,000 distinct CDR3 sequences, 40% to 55% of them singletons. Study-wide findings and caveats: Patients carried a handful of TRBV segments more frequently than controls did, and TRBV5-6, TRBV5-1 and TRBV20-1 were among them.

Sequenced input: blood. These receptors were obtained from a girl aged 10 to 17 with multiple sclerosis.

This clonotype has a handful of counts. V usage is TRBV20-1 and J usage is TRBJ2-1; the D is unclear. Deletions cut 5 bases from V and 0 bases from J, with 17 bases between. There are 16 residues in the CDR3. Germline V gene data show CDR1 as DFQATT and CDR2 as SNEGSKA (reference sequence). CDR3 region: CSAVGRPSSSYNEQFF. The CDR3 bases are TGCAGTGCTGTCGGCAGGCCTTCGAGCTCCTACAATGAGCAGTTCTTC.

This clonotype was seen more than once but under ten times. The genes are TRBV4-2 and TRBJ2-6; 9 bases align to TRBD1. The length of the CDR3 is 18 residues. CDR1 is LGHNA, CDR2 YNFKEQ, per germline. Trimming removed 5 bases from V and 0 bases from J; junction bases left unmatched: 8. CDR3 coding DNA: TGTGCCAGCAGCACCCAGACAGGGGGATACTCTGGGGCCAACGTCCTGACTTTC. Its translation: CASSTQTGGYSGANVLTF.

The chain is built from TRBV20-1 and TRBJ2-5; 9 nucleotides match TRBD1. With V trimmed by 4 bases and J by 4 bases, 7 bases remained unmatched. CDR1 and CDR2 (germline): DFQATT, SNEGSKA (reference sequence). The CDR3 covers 14 residues. CDR3 in DNA: TGCAGTGCTAAACAAACAGGGGGCGGAGAGACCCAGTACTTC. Its protein is CSAKQTGGGETQYF.

The chain has TRBV6-1 and TRBJ2-2, with D perhaps matching TRBD1 (5 bases). The V gene's germline CDR1 is MNHNS and CDR2 SASEGT. The CDR3 is 16 amino acids. V lost 0 bases to trimming and J lost 6 bases, with 14 bases between them. CDR3 DNA: TGTGCCAGCAGTGAAGCGTCCCTAGGGGTTTCCGGGGAGCTGTTTTTT. It codes for CASSEASLGVSGELFF.

The chain couples TRBV10-3 to TRBJ2-4; 9 bases fit TRBD2. The J call is uncertain, as TRBJ2-5 better fits the DNA end. The germline gives CDR1 ENHRY, CDR2 SYGVKD. The CDR3 consists of 15 residues. As DNA, the CDR3 is TGTGCCATCAGTGAGTCGACTAGCGGACCGGGGACCCAGTACTTC. Amino acids: CAISESTSGPGTQYF.

The table lists this clonotype with a count of one. The CDR3 here is CASRAGEYNEQYF. DNA for the CDR3: TGTGCCAGCAGAGCGGGAGAGTATAACGAGCAGTACTTC. The J gene is TRBJ2-7, the V gene TRBV6-1; 8 nucleotides agree with TRBD2. Germline trimming cut 6 bases from V and 5 bases from J; bases unmatched to any gene: 6. The CDR3 is 13 residues long. Germline V gene sequence: CDR1 MNHNS, CDR2 SASEGT.

V gene TRBV15 combines with J gene TRBJ2-4, with 12 bases that match TRBD1. Germline V gene sequence: CDR1 LNHNV, CDR2 YYDKDF (reference sequence). CDR3 length: 17 residues. After removal of 0 bases from V and 8 bases from J, the junction contained 8 bases not matched to a gene. The CDR3 coding sequence is TGTGCCACCAGCAGAGATTTGGGACAGGGGGCGGGGGACATTCAGTACTTC. This encodes CATSRDLGQGAGDIQYF.

The rearrangement joins TRBV10-1 to TRBJ2-7; unclear D gene. Germline-derived CDR1 and CDR2 are WNHNN and SYGVQD (reference sequence). The CDR3 extends over 16 amino acids. V shed 5 bases and J shed 0 bases, with 17 bases lying between them. The DNA of the CDR3 is TGCGCCAGCAGTCCAACTACAGCCCCAAACTCCTACGAGCAGTACTTC. Translation: CASSPTTAPNSYEQYF.

Comments on this clonotype: At one of its ends the junction is not consistent with the germline gene, which may arise from a read error. The rearrangement joins TRBV6-2 or TRBV6-3 to TRBJ2-4; D not certain. TRBJ2-7 explains the end of the DNA better; the J call may be wrong. The CDR3 covers 15 residues. CDR1 is MNHEY, CDR2 SVGEGT, per germline. CDR3 sequence (DNA): TGCGCCAGCAGCCCGACGGACGGATTCTCCTCCGAGCAGTACTTC. It is translated as CASSPTDGFSSEQYF.

The chain carries TRBV12-3 or TRBV12-4 and TRBJ1-2; weak D call: TRBD1 (5 bases). The CDR3 loop spans 16 amino acids. The V end lost 2 bases, the J end lost 4 bases, and 17 bases lay between the germline ends. CDR3 nucleotide sequence: TGTGCCAGCAGTTTAAGGGCCAAAGGGGCGATCTATGGCTACACCTTC. This sequence encodes CASSLRAKGAIYGYTF.

As DNA, the CDR3 is TGTGCCAGCTCACCACCGGAAGTCGGGGTCGGGGATACGCAGTATTTT. Residues: CASSPPEVGVGDTQYF. This rearrangement joins TRBV18 to TRBJ2-3, with D perhaps matching TRBD2 (5 bases). Trimming cost V 0 bases and J 6 bases, with 16 bases left between them. The CDR3 has 16 residues. Germline lookup yields CDR1 KGHSH and CDR2 LQKENI. Together with reference TRBV18 and TRBJ2-3, the CDR3 gives the full variable domain: NAGVMQNPRHLVRRRGQEARLRCSPMKGHSHVYWYRQLPEEGLKFMVYLQKENIIDESGMPKERFSAEFPKEGPSILRIQQVVRGDSAAYFCASSPPEVGVGDTQYFGPGTRLTVL.

The chain joins TRBV29-1 to TRBJ2-7; TRBD2 aligns across 14 bases. This CDR3 is 14 amino acids long. The germline V gene encodes CDR1 SQVTM and CDR2 ANQGSEA. V trimming: 4 bases; J trimming: 7 bases; junction bases outside the gene matches: 6. For the CDR3, the DNA is TGCAGCGTTGGTGGGACTAGCGGGAGTAATGAGCAGTACTTC. Its protein is CSVGGTSGSNEQYF.

The gene calls are TRBV20-1 and TRBJ1-6, with a possible D match to TRBD1 (5 bases). V was pared by 5 bases and J by 6 bases, with 20 bases between. Per germline, CDR1 DFQATT and CDR2 SNEGSKA (reference sequence). This CDR3 comprises 16 residues. The CDR3 sequence: CSARSAGMGGNSPLHF. In nucleotides, the CDR3 is TGCAGTGCTCGATCGGCAGGGATGGGGGGTAATTCACCCCTCCACTTT.

The gene calls are TRBV30 and TRBJ2-1, with 11 positions matching TRBD2. CDR1 and CDR2 from the germline V gene are GTSNPN and SVGIG (reference sequence). This CDR3 region has 14 residues. J lost 5 bases, V lost 3 bases, and 3 bases had no gene match. Here the CDR3 DNA reads TGTGCCTGGAGCCCGGGACTAGCGGACAATGAGCAGTTCTTC. Its translation: CAWSPGLADNEQFF.

The CDR3 sequence: CASSQARHENSPLHF. The CDR3 DNA sequence: TGTGCCAGCAGCCAAGCCCGACACGAGAATTCACCCCTCCACTTT. The V call is TRBV4-2, the J call TRBJ1-6, with D unclear. V lost 1 base, J lost 7 bases, and 11 bases lay in between. This CDR3 has 15 amino acids. Per the germline V gene, CDR1 is LGHNA and CDR2 is YNFKEQ.

This chain uses TRBV6-5 with TRBJ1-5; D call uncertain. The CDR3 covers 12 residues. The V end was cut by 8 bases, the J end by 4 bases, with 9 bases between. Germline-derived CDR1 and CDR2 are MNHEY and SVGAGI. As DNA, the CDR3 is TGTGCCAGCGGGCGTAATAATCAGCCCCAGCATTTT. Amino acids: CASGRNNQPQHF.

This clonotype has more than one count but fewer than ten. The chain joins TRBV5-1 to TRBJ1-2; 11 nucleotides agree with TRBD1. V was pared by 3 bases and J by 7 bases, with 8 bases of the junction left unmatched. CDR3 length: 15 amino acids. Germline CDR1 SGHRS, CDR2 YFSETQ. The CDR3: CASSSPGQGGIGYTF. CDR3 sequence (DNA): TGCGCCAGCAGCTCCCCGGGACAGGGGGGTATTGGCTACACCTTC.

This clonotype was seen a handful of times. The chain carries TRBV29-1 and TRBJ2-1; D is unresolved. Trimming removed 6 bases at V and 2 bases at J, with 11 bases between. The germline CDR1 and CDR2 sequences are SQVTM and ANQGSEA. This CDR3 has 13 residues. As DNA, the CDR3 is TGCAGCGTGACTGACGCCACCTACAATGAGCAGTTCTTC. Amino acid sequence: CSVTDATYNEQFF.